Following are 32 T cell receptor beta chains from one sample sequenced in a study of blood T cell repertoires in COVID-19. TCRdb's copy holds only in-frame clones and misses some; the assay was immunoSEQ multiplex PCR. The sample has under 200,000 clones; 89% are singletons. The sequencing sample was made of PBMCs or T cells enriched from blood (not recorded which). The receptor source for this set is a woman under 30 who had recovered from COVID-19.

This clone was seen a handful of times. The chain is built from TRBV19 and TRBJ1-2; TRBD1 matches at 9 bases. Germline V gene data show CDR1 as LNHDA and CDR2 as SQIVND (reference sequence). The CDR3 has 14 residues. Trimming removed 4 bases from V and 3 bases from J; junction bases left unmatched: 3. The CDR3 sequence: CASSTQGAHYGYTF. CDR3 nucleotides: TGTGCCAGTAGTACACAGGGGGCACACTATGGCTACACCTTC.

The J gene is TRBJ2-2, the V gene TRBV4-1, with 7 bases aligning to TRBD2. J lost 9 bases, V lost 2 bases, and 3 bases had no gene match. The germline V gene encodes CDR1 MGHRA and CDR2 YSYEKL. CDR3 length equals 13 residues. The CDR3 nucleotides read TGCGCCAGCAGCCAACCGGGGGGACGGGAGCTGTTTTTT. Protein product: CASSQPGGRELFF.

J is TRBJ2-5 and V is TRBV5-1; 8 nucleotides align to TRBD2. CDR1 and CDR2 from the germline V gene are SGHRS and YFSETQ. Trimming removed 4 bases from V and 5 bases from J; junction bases left unmatched: 7. The CDR3 is made up of 14 amino acids. The CDR3 region is CASSLSGGRETQYF. CDR3 in DNA: TGCGCCAGCAGCCTAAGCGGGGGAAGGGAGACCCAGTACTTC.

The chain couples TRBV9 to TRBJ1-2; tentative D call: TRBD1 (6 bases). Germline V gene sequence: CDR1 SGDLS, CDR2 YYNGEE. Trimming cost V 4 bases and J 7 bases, with 17 bases left between them. This CDR3 has 14 amino acids. This CDR3 is CASSPRQDLGGYTF. The CDR3 DNA sequence: TGTGCCAGCAGCCCCCGACAGGATCTCGGTGGCTACACCTTC. The variable domain in full, with the rest retrieved from reference TRBV9 and TRBJ1-2, is DSGVTQTPKHLITATGQRVTLRCSPRSGDLSVYWYQQSLDQGLQFLIQYYNGEERAKGNILERFSAQQFPDLHSELNLSSLELGDSALYFCASSPRQDLGGYTFGSGTRLTVV.

This clone is a singleton in its sample. This chain links TRBV28 with TRBJ1-5, with 12 bases lining up with TRBD1. From germline, CDR1 is MDHEN and CDR2 SYDVKM. V lost 3 bases and J lost 8; bases outside the gene matches: 5. This CDR3 comprises 15 residues. CDR3 DNA sequence: TGTGCCAGCAGTTTCCGGGACAGGGGGCTGGAGCCCCAGCATTTT. Protein sequence: CASSFRDRGLEPQHF.

The chain employs TRBV4-1 and TRBJ1-5, with D possibly matching TRBD1 (5 bases). Germline CDR1 reads MGHRA; CDR2 reads YSYEKL. The CDR3 runs 14 residues. Deletions cut 5 bases from V and 4 bases from J, with 12 bases between. The CDR3 region is CASSFKQENQPQHF. The CDR3 bases are TGCGCCAGCAGCTTCAAACAGGAGAATCAGCCCCAGCATTTT.

V gene TRBV6-1 combines with J gene TRBJ2-5; perhaps TRBD2 as D (5 bases). V dropped 1 base and J dropped 7 bases, with 13 bases sitting between them. The germline gives CDR1 MNHNS, CDR2 SASEGT. CDR3 length equals 14 residues. CDR3 region: CASSEERGTGTQYF. The CDR3 region has the DNA TGTGCCAGCAGTGAAGAACGGGGTACCGGGACCCAGTACTTC.

The J gene is TRBJ1-2, the V gene TRBV10-1; 7 bases line up with TRBD1. The V segment lost 3 bases and the J segment 6 bases; nucleotides outside the gene matches: 10. The CDR3 extends over 15 amino acids. Germline V CDR1 and CDR2: WNHNN, SYGVQD (reference sequence). CDR3 DNA: TGCGCCAGCAGTGACAGAAACGACAGGGTGGATGGCTACACCTTC. Amino acids: CASSDRNDRVDGYTF.

This rearrangement joins TRBV3-1 (or the pseudogene TRBV3-2) to TRBJ1-4; TRBD1 is a possible D gene (6 bases). Deletions cut 7 bases from V and 4 bases from J, with 13 bases between. This CDR3 region has 14 residues. Germline V gives CDR1 LGHDT, CDR2 YNNKEL (reference sequence). CDR3 amino acids: CASTWTADNEKLFF. The CDR3 nucleotides are TGTGCCAGCACCTGGACAGCTGATAATGAAAAACTGTTTTTT.

V is TRBV5-1 and J is TRBJ2-3; 10 bases agree with TRBD2. Germline V gene sequence: CDR1 SGHRS, CDR2 YFSETQ. V dropped 8 bases and J dropped 5; count of bases not matched to a gene: 14. The CDR3 is 16 amino acids. The CDR3 DNA follows: TGCGCCAGTTCCAATTTGGCCAGCGGGGGGGTAGATACGCAGTATTTT. It specifies CASSNLASGGVDTQYF.

The genes are TRBV11-2 and TRBJ1-2; no definite D call. Trimming stripped 0 bases from V and 9 bases from J, with 14 bases between. The CDR3 length is 14 residues. Germline CDR1 reads SGHAT; CDR2 reads FQNNGV. CDR3: CASSLERIPGSYTF. Written as DNA, the CDR3 is TGTGCCAGCAGCTTAGAGCGGATACCCGGTAGCTACACCTTC.

This clone was recorded only once. The gene calls are TRBV6-5 and TRBJ2-7, with TRBD2 as a possible D gene (7 bases). CDR3 length: 13 amino acids. The germline gives CDR1 MNHEY, CDR2 SVGAGI. The V end was cut by 5 bases, the J end by 9 bases, with 17 bases between. CDR3 sequence reads: CASSLRGGVRQYF. In DNA form, the CDR3 reads TGTGCCAGCAGTCTAAGGGGGGGCGTAAGGCAGTACTTC.

This chain connects TRBV6-5 to TRBJ2-7; 9 bases line up with TRBD1. CDR3 length: 13 amino acids. CDR1 is MNHEY, CDR2 SVGAGI, per germline. Trimming cost V 7 bases and J 5 bases; bases outside gene matches: 6. For the CDR3, the DNA is TGTGCCAGCACAGGGACAGGGACCCACGAGCAGTACTTC. Translated: CASTGTGTHEQYF.

The rearrangement uses TRBV5-1 and TRBJ2-7, with 10 bases aligning to TRBD2. This CDR3 is built from 17 residues. The V and J ends lost 0 bases and 4 bases, in that order; junction bases with no gene match: 10. In germline, CDR1 is SGHRS, CDR2 YFSETQ. The CDR3 loop is CASSLAGLAGVPYEQYF. The CDR3 DNA reads as TGCGCCAGCAGCTTGGCCGGCCTAGCGGGAGTACCGTACGAGCAGTACTTC.

The chain links TRBV6-2 or TRBV6-3 to TRBJ1-5, with D hard to call. The CDR3 is made up of 16 amino acids. Trimming removed 4 bases from V and 4 bases from J, with 17 bases in between. Per the germline V gene, CDR1 is MNHEY and CDR2 is SVGEGT. This CDR3 is CASSSSSGWENQPQHF. The CDR3 DNA reads as TGTGCCAGCAGTTCCTCTTCGGGGTGGGAAAATCAGCCCCAGCATTTT.

The chain carries TRBV11-2 and TRBJ2-5; TRBD2 is a possible D gene (5 bases). The V and J ends lost 5 bases and 5 bases respectively, with 15 bases between them. The CDR3 has 14 residues. Germline CDR1 is SGHAT and CDR2 is FQNNGV. The CDR3 coding sequence is TGTGCCAGCAGCGTATCCCCATCGGGGGAGACCCAGTACTTC. Its translation is CASSVSPSGETQYF.

By share, this clone counts as medium-sized. V usage is TRBV27 and J usage is TRBJ1-2; perhaps TRBD1 as D (6 bases). Germline loops: CDR1 MNHEY, CDR2 SMNVEV (reference sequence). This CDR3 contains 14 residues. Trimming stripped 4 bases from V and 7 bases from J, with 16 bases between. This CDR3 reads CASSSTGLRVGYTF. In DNA form, the CDR3 reads TGTGCCAGCAGTTCAACAGGGTTACGGGTTGGCTACACCTTC.

In this sample, this clone turned up once. The J gene is TRBJ1-6, the V gene TRBV6-5; TRBD1 might be the D (6 bases). With 5 bases removed from V and 7 bases from J, the gap between germline ends came to 12 bases. Looked up from germline, CDR1 is MNHEY and CDR2 is SVGAGI. This CDR3 has 14 amino acids. CDR3 amino acids: CASSPGTYNSPLHF. DNA of the CDR3: TGTGCCAGCAGTCCCGGGACATACAATTCACCCCTCCACTTT.

J is TRBJ1-3 and V is TRBV7-8; TRBD1 might be the D (6 bases). This CDR3 comprises 16 residues. Looked up from germline, CDR1 is SGHVS and CDR2 is FQNEAQ. V lost 1 base to trimming and J lost 0 bases, with 10 bases between them. CDR3 sequence: CASSLVDRSSGNTIYF. CDR3 nucleotides: TGTGCCAGCAGCTTAGTTGACAGGAGCTCTGGAAACACCATATATTTT.

This clone was counted a single time. This sequence joins TRBV2 and TRBJ2-1; a possible D gene is TRBD1 (5 bases). This CDR3 spans 21 amino acids. Trimming stripped 9 bases from V and 5 bases from J, with 38 bases between. CDR1 and CDR2 (germline): SNHLY, FYNNEI. The CDR3 protein is CASGKSHARAVKTQIHNEQFF. DNA for the CDR3: TGTGCCAGTGGGAAATCCCATGCCAGGGCAGTGAAAACCCAAATACACAATGAGCAGTTCTTC.

The chain is built from TRBV2 and TRBJ1-5, with 7 positions matching TRBD1. The CDR3 is 13 residues long. Per the germline V gene, CDR1 is SNHLY and CDR2 is FYNNEI. After removal of 6 bases from V and 2 bases from J, the junction contained 1 base not matched to a gene. This CDR3 reads CASRGQGNQPQHF. In nucleotides, the CDR3 is TGTGCCAGCAGAGGACAGGGCAATCAGCCCCAGCATTTT.

This rearrangement joins TRBV28 to TRBJ2-7; weak D call: TRBD1 (6 bases). The V gene lost 4 bases and the J gene lost 4 bases, with 14 bases spanning the gap. The CDR3 length is 14 residues. CDR1 and CDR2 (germline): MDHEN, SYDVKM. In DNA, the CDR3 is TGTGCCAGCAGTTCGGACGGACAGTTTTACGAGCAGTACTTC. This codes for CASSSDGQFYEQYF.

The rearrangement uses TRBV18 and TRBJ2-2; a possible D gene is TRBD2 (6 bases). V shed 2 bases and J shed 0 bases, with 7 bases lying between them. The CDR3 runs 15 residues. CDR1 and CDR2 (germline): KGHSH, LQKENI. CDR3 amino acids: CASSPAGTNTGELFF. In nucleotides, the CDR3 is TGTGCCAGCTCACCAGCGGGGACGAACACCGGGGAGCTGTTTTTT. Combining the CDR3 with reference TRBV18 and TRBJ2-2 gives the whole variable domain NAGVMQNPRHLVRRRGQEARLRCSPMKGHSHVYWYRQLPEEGLKFMVYLQKENIIDESGMPKERFSAEFPKEGPSILRIQQVVRGDSAAYFCASSPAGTNTGELFFGEGSRLTVL.

J is TRBJ1-6 and V is TRBV18; 7 bases match TRBD1. Losses at the gene ends were 4 bases for V and 10 bases for J; bases not matched to a gene: 1. This CDR3 has 12 residues. Per germline, CDR1 KGHSH and CDR2 LQKENI. The CDR3 DNA reads as TGTGCCAGCTCACGGGACAGATCACCCCTCCACTTT. Residues: CASSRDRSPLHF.

The chain uses TRBV7-9 and TRBJ2-6; D gene unclear. The germline V and J ends were trimmed by 5 bases and 0 bases, with 5 bases remaining between them. This CDR3 is 14 amino acids long. Germline V gene sequence: CDR1 SEHNR, CDR2 FQNEAQ (reference sequence). CDR3 nucleotides: TGTGCCAGCAGCAACAGCTCTGGGGCCAACGTCCTGACTTTC. Its translation: CASSNSSGANVLTF.

The genes are TRBV5-5 and TRBJ1-5, with 9 bases matching TRBD1. Germline-derived CDR1 and CDR2 are SGHKS and YYEKEE (reference sequence). The CDR3 loop spans 16 amino acids. V shed 0 bases and J 4 bases; nucleotides not matched to a gene: 5. CDR3 sequence (DNA): TGTGCCAGCAGCTTGGGAACAGGGGGCGCGAATCAGCCCCAGCATTTT. It is translated as CASSLGTGGANQPQHF.

The gene calls are TRBV19 and TRBJ1-5; TRBD1 matches at 8 bases. The junction had 15 bases not matched to a gene; V was cut back by 3 bases and J by 8 bases. The germline V gene has CDR1 LNHDA and CDR2 SQIVND (reference sequence). This CDR3 is 17 amino acids long. CDR3 coding DNA: TGTGCCAGTAGTATGAGGCGGACAGGGAACCCAATCAAGCCCCAGCATTTT. Amino acid sequence: CASSMRRTGNPIKPQHF. Complete variable domain (other parts from reference TRBV19 and TRBJ1-5): DGGITQSPKYLFRKEGQNVTLSCEQNLNHDAMYWYRQDPGQGLRLIYYSQIVNDFQKGDIAEGYSVSREKKESFPLTVTSAQKNPTAFYLCASSMRRTGNPIKPQHFGDGTRLSIL.

The chain joins TRBV12-3 or TRBV12-4 to TRBJ2-1; 9 nucleotides agree with TRBD1. The CDR3 is made up of 13 amino acids. J was trimmed by 5 bases and V by 5 bases; bases with no gene match: 1. The CDR3 here is CASSGDRDNEQFF. The CDR3 DNA reads TGTGCCAGCAGTGGGGACAGGGACAATGAGCAGTTCTTC.

V and J are TRBV28 and TRBJ2-7; 7 positions agree with TRBD2. V gave up 5 bases and J gave up 2 bases; unmatched junction bases: 3. This CDR3 spans 13 amino acids. In germline, CDR1 is MDHEN, CDR2 SYDVKM. CDR3 sequence reads: CASSLGLAYEQYF. The CDR3 bases are TGTGCCAGCAGTCTCGGACTAGCCTACGAGCAGTACTTC.

The chain recombines TRBV7-8 with TRBJ2-1; D remains ambiguous. Germline values: CDR1 SGHVS, CDR2 FQNEAQ. The CDR3 spans 11 residues. Trimming took off 3 bases at V and 15 bases at J, with 12 bases between the two ends. The CDR3 spells CASSFLELLFF. As DNA, the CDR3 is TGTGCCAGCAGCTTTTTAGAATTGTTGTTCTTC.

The CDR3 loop is CASSGDSSEAFF. The CDR3 DNA reads TGTGCCAGCAGTGGGGACAGTTCTGAAGCTTTCTTT. This rearrangement joins TRBV2 to TRBJ1-1; 7 positions match TRBD1. CDR3 length equals 12 residues. Germline values: CDR1 SNHLY, CDR2 FYNNEI. Trimming at V came to 4 bases and at J to 6 bases, leaving 2 bases not matched to a gene. The whole variable domain, filled in from reference TRBV2 and TRBJ1-1, reads EPEVTQTPSHQVTQMGQEVILRCVPISNHLYFYWYRQILGQKVEFLVSFYNNEISEKSEIFDDQFSVERPDGSNFTLKIRSTKLEDSAMYFCASSGDSSEAFFGQGTRLTVV.

This clone came up a few times. The rearrangement links TRBV3-1 (or the pseudogene TRBV3-2) to TRBJ1-5; D uncertain. This CDR3 comprises 12 residues. The germline V gene encodes CDR1 LGHDT and CDR2 YNNKEL (reference sequence). V was cut by 2 bases and J by 5 bases, with 4 bases left in between. The CDR3, as DNA: TGTGCCAGCAGCCAACGAGATCAGCCCCAGCATTTT. Its protein product is CASSQRDQPQHF.